One T cell receptor (beta chain) is described in this entry. This clonotype was recorded a few times. The clone's antigen remains unknown. Base qualities are not at hand, and no much larger clone is one base apart. The library was made by 5' RACE. Reads for this sample came from an Illumina HiSeq 2000. A universal primer binding site was introduced by template switching, and a unique molecular identifier was present in the final cDNA, enabling accurate counting of TCR cDNA molecules. Specific primers in the conserved constant-segment region were used to synthesize first-strand cDNA for TCR alpha and beta chains. To control for contamination, every cDNA library carried two barcodes: a SMART-Mk sample barcode plus Illumina barcodes. Two successive PCR steps introduced TruSeq adapter sequences along with Illumina sample barcodes. The Illumina HiSeq platform was used with custom primers to sequence TCR alpha and beta cDNA libraries. The source study handled its data this way. Unique molecular identifiers were extracted from raw reads with MiGEC, and CDR3 positions were determined with MiXCR. For each individual, recombination models were inferred using an EM algorithm with the repgenHMM and IGoR tools. Shared clonotypes were analyzed with the tcR package in R, and sharing was normalized by the product of cloneset sizes. To study raw recombination free of thymic and clonal selection effects, out-of-frame nonproductive sequences were analyzed. TCRdb's own reprocessing of the public reads used fastp at Q25 and MiXCR and kept productive beta chains. Each CDR3 protein gets just one entry, which takes the most common genes and DNA from the rows behind it. The V and J calls follow TCRdb's processing rather than the paper's. Recorded for this sample are roughly 260,000 distinct CDR3 sequences; more than 13% of them occurred a single time. The ten largest clones add up to approximately 8.2% of the sample.

This entry is derived from a study of identical twins (dated by TCRdb to 2016 to 2017). Regarding the study in general: The study deep-sequenced TCR alpha and beta repertoires from monozygotic twins, unrelated adults of various ages and cord blood to test whether fetal clonotypes persist. To rule out contamination, the twin experiments were replicated at different times with different library preparation protocols. Here is what the overall study found, with its caveats: Zero-insertion analyses could be partly confounded by invariant T cells such as MAIT and iNKT, although diverse VJ usage argued against such confounding for most clonotypes. Abundant cord blood beta clonotypes carried fewer insertions; young adult naive repertoires showed a weaker similar trend, while memory repertoires showed none. Because the same donors could not be followed over many years, the conclusions relied on cross-sectional statistical analysis. Excess twin sharing in beta out-of-frame sequences was weaker because fewer shared sequences lowered the signal-to-noise ratio. Out-of-frame TCR alpha sequences shared between twins showed an excess of low generation-probability sequences compared with coincidental sharing between unrelated individuals. Out-of-frame TCR alpha sharing in monozygotic twins was systematically underestimated by recombination models, whereas sharing between unrelated individuals was in agreement with the recombination models.

Every donor in the study was a healthy Caucasian. Miltenyi CD45RO+ enrichment and human naive T-cell isolation kits were used to isolate memory (CD45RO+) and naive T cells from PBMC. The germline V gene supplies CDR1 ENHRY and CDR2 SYGVKD. The CDR3, from cysteine to phenylalanine, totals 14 residues. Only the CDR3 DNA is retained, 42 bases long and in frame from the first base. A distance of 12 bases separates the germline ends of V and J, which lose 4 bases and 3 bases respectively. This TCR derives from a woman between 18 and 30 years old in good health. Sequenced: memory (CD45RO+) T cells sorted from blood. The sample's cell subset or site, from its label and the paper: CD45RO+ enriched T cells. The V and J genes are TRBV10-3 and TRBJ1-1, and possibly TRBD1, on 6 matching bases. The CDR3 reads as follows: CAISVTGLDTEAFF. In nucleotide form, the sequence is TGTGCCATCAGTGTGACAGGTTTGGACACTGAAGCTTTCTTT.